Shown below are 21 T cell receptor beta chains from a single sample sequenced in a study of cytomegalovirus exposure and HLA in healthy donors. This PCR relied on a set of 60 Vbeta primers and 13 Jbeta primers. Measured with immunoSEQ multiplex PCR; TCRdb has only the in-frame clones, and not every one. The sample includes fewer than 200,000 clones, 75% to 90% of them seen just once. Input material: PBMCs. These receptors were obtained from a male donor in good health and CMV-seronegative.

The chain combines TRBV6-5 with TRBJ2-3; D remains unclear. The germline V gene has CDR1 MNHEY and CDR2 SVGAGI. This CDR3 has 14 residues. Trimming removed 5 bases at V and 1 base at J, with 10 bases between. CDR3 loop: CASSRRAGTDTQYF. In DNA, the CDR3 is TGTGCCAGCAGTCGTCGAGCCGGCACAGATACGCAGTATTTT.

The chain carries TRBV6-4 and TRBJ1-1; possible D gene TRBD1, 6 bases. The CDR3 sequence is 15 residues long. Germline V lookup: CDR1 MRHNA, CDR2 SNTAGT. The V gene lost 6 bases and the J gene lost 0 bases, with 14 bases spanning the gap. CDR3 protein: CASRKEQGMNTEAFF. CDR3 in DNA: TGTGCCAGCAGGAAGGAACAGGGCATGAACACTGAAGCTTTCTTT.

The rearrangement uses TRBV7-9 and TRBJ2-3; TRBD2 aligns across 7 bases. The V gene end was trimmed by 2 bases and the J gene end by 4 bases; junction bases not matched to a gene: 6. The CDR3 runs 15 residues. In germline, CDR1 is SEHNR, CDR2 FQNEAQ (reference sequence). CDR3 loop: CASSLTRAGADTQYF. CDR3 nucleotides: TGTGCCAGCAGCTTAACACGGGCGGGGGCAGATACGCAGTATTTT.

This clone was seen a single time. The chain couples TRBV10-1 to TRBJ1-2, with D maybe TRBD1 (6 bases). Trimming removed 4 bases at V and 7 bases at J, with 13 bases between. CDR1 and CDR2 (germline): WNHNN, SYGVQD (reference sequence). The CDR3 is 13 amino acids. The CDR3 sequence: CASSASGAGGYTF. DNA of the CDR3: TGCGCCAGCAGTGCGTCGGGGGCCGGTGGCTACACCTTC.

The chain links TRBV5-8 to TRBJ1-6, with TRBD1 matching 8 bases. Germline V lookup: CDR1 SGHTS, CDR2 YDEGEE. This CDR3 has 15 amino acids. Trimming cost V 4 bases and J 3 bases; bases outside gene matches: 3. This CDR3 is CASSPGTGYNSPLHF. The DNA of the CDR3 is TGTGCCAGCAGCCCCGGGACAGGCTATAATTCACCCCTCCACTTT. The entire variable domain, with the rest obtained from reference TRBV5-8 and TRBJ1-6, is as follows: EAGVTQSPTHLIKTRGQQATLRCSPISGHTSVYWYQQALGLGLQFLLWYDEGEERNRGNFPPRFSGRQFPNYSSELNVNALELEDSALYLCASSPGTGYNSPLHFGNGTRLTVT.

Here the CDR3 DNA reads TGTGCCAGCAGCCAAGACAGGGGTCCCTACGAGCAGTACTTC. This translates into CASSQDRGPYEQYF. This chain joins TRBV7-6 and TRBJ2-7; TRBD1 aligns across 8 bases. The CDR3 has 14 amino acids. CDR1 is SGHVS, CDR2 FNYEAQ, per germline. After removal of 5 bases from V and 2 bases from J, the junction contained 5 bases not matched to a gene.

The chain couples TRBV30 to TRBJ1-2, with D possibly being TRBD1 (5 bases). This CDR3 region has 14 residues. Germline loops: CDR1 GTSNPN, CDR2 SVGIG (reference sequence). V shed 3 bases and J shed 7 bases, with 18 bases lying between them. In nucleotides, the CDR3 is TGTGCCTGGAGGGCTTATCTAGGGGTGGTTGGCTACACCTTC. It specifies CAWRAYLGVVGYTF. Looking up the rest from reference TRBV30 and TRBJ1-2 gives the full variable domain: SQTIHQWPATLVQPVGSPLSLECTVEGTSNPNLYWYRQAAGRGLQLLFYSVGIGQISSEVPQNLSASRPQDRQFILSSKKLLLSDSGFYLCAWRAYLGVVGYTFGSGTRLTVV.

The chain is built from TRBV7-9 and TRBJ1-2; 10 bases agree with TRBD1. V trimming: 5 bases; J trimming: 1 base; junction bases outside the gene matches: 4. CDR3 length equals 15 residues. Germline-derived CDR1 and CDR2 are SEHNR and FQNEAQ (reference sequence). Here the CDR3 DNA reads TGTGCCAGCAGCCGGACAGGGGGGATTAACTATGGCTACACCTTC. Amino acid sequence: CASSRTGGINYGYTF.

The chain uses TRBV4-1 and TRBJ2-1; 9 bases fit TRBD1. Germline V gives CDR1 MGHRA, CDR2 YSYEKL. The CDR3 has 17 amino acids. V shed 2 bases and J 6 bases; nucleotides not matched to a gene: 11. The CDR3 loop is CASSQRADRGTFNEQFF. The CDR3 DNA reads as TGCGCCAGCAGCCAACGGGCCGACAGGGGGACTTTCAATGAGCAGTTCTTC.

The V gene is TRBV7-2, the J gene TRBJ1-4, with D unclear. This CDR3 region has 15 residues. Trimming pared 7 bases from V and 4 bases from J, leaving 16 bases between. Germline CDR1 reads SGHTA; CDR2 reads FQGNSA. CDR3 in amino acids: CASTPSGVINEKLFF. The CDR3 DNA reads TGTGCCAGCACCCCAAGTGGAGTCATTAATGAAAAACTGTTTTTT.

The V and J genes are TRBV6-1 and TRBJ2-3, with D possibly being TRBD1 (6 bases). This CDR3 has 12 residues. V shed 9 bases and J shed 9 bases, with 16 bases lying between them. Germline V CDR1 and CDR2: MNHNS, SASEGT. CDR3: CASGINDRTQYF. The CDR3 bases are TGTGCCAGTGGAATTAATGACAGGACGCAGTATTTT.

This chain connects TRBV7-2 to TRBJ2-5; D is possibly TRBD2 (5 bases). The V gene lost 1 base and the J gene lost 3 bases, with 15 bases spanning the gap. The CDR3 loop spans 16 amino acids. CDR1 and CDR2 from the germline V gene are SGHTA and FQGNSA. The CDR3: CASSLVLGIGEETQYF. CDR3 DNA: TGTGCCAGCAGCTTAGTTCTGGGTATCGGGGAAGAGACCCAGTACTTC.

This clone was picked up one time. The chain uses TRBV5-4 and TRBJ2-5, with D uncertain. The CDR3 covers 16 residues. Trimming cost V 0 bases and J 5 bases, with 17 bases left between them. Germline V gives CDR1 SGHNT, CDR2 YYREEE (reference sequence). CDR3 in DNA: TGTGCCAGCAGCTTGGGATATTCGACAACACGTGAGACCCAGTACTTC. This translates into CASSLGYSTTRETQYF.

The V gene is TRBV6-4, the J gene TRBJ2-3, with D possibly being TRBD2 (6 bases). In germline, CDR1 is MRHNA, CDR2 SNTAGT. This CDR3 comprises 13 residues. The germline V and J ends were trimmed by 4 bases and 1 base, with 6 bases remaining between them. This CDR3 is CASSAGGTDTQYF. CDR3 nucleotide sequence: TGTGCCAGCAGTGCGGGAGGCACAGATACGCAGTATTTT.

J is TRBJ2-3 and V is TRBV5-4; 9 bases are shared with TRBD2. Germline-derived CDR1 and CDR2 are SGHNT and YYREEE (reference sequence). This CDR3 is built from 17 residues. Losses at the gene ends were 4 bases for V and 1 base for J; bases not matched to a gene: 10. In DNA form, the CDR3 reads TGTGCCAGCAGCCCCCTTCTGATAGCGGGGGGCACAGATACGCAGTATTTT. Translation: CASSPLLIAGGTDTQYF.

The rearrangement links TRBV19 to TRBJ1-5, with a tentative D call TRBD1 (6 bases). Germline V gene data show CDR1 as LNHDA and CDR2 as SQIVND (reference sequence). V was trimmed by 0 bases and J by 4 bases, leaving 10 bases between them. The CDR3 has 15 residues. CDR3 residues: CASSIDGQWNQPQHF. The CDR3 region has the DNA TGTGCCAGTAGTATAGATGGACAGTGGAATCAGCCCCAGCATTTT.

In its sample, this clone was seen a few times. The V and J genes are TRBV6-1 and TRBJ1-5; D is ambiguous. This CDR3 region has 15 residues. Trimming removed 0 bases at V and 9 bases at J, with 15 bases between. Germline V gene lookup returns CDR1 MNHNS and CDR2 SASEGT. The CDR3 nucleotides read TGTGCCAGCAGTGAAGCGCGAACAGTTCCTCTGCCCCAGCATTTT. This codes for CASSEARTVPLPQHF.

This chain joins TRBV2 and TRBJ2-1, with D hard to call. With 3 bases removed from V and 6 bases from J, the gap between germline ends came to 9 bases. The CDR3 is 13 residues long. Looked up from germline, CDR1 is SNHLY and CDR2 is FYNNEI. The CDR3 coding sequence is TGTGCCAGCAGTGACGGTCTCGCCAATGAGCAGTTCTTC. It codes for CASSDGLANEQFF.

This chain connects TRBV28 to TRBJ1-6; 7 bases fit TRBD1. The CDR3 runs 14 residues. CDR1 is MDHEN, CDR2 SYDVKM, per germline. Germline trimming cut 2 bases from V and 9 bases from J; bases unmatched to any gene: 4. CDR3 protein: CASSLEQGVSPLHF. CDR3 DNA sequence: TGTGCCAGCAGTTTAGAGCAGGGGGTTTCACCCCTCCACTTT.

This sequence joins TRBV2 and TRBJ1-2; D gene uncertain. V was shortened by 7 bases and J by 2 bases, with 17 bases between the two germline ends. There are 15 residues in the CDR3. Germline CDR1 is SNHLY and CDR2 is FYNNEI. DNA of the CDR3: TGTGCCAGCACCAGTCTATCACAGAAAAACTATGGCTACACCTTC. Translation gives CASTSLSQKNYGYTF.

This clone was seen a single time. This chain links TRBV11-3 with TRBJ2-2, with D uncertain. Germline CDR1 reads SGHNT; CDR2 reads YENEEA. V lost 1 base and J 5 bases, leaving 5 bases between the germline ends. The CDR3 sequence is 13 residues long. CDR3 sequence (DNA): TGTGCCAGCAGCTTAGTAGCAACCGGGGAGCTGTTTTTT. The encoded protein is CASSLVATGELFF.